Below, one TCR beta chain is given with its context. This clonotype was observed a handful of times. Its specific antigen is unknown. Nothing much larger sits one base from this clone, and base qualities are not available. The data were produced on an Illumina HiSeq 2500. TCR beta libraries were prepared by quantitative 5'-RACE with molecular barcodes. The study's own analysis went as follows. A new computational method based on a probabilistic model of VDJ rearrangement was used to identify disease-linked TCR variants. Clones were called with MiXCR by TCRdb after fastp trimmed the public reads at Q25, and only in-frame beta chains were retained. Rows with a matching CDR3 protein are joined into one entry that keeps the most common DNA and genes. TCRdb's processing, not the authors' own work, is the source of the V and J calls. Present in this sample are approximately 210,000 distinct CDR3 sequences, 10% to 15% of which were seen just once. The ten largest clones add up to about 15% of the sample.

This specimen comes from a study of CD8 T cells in ankylosing spondylitis (dated by TCRdb to about 2017). Concerning the study at large: The study set out to find disease-linked TCR variants by profiling T cell receptor beta repertoires in ankylosing spondylitis patients and healthy donors. The whole study cohort included some 100 healthy donors and around 24 ankylosing spondylitis patients. Samples of peripheral blood were taken, and for ankylosing spondylitis patients, synovial fluid was collected as well.

V is cut by 5 bases and J by 3 bases, and the space between the germline ends is 4 bases. From its cysteine to its phenylalanine, the CDR3 spans 11 amino acids. The retained sequence is limited to the CDR3, 33 bases, with the frame set at the first base. CDR1 and CDR2, per the germline V gene (reference sequence), are DFQATT and SNEGSKA. The study at large found these results: Some of the motif variants had been reported before in the synovial fluid and blood of reactive arthritis patients, a finding that suggests common disease-initiation mechanisms. A CD8+ phenotype was shown by the disease-linked clones, which were found at relatively low frequencies in peripheral blood. Blood from ankylosing spondylitis patients appeared to be characterized by a TCR beta motif composed of 7 to 9 highly homologous amino acid variants. The disease-linked clones were reported as significantly enriched in matched synovial fluid samples from ankylosing spondylitis patients.

The sample consisted of blood, either unsorted or a sorted T cell fraction (not recorded which). The receptor comes from a male donor with ankylosing spondylitis or in good health (not recorded which). The chain is assembled from TRBV20-1 and TRBJ2-2; a confident D gene designation cannot be given. The encoded CDR3 is CSAWYTGELFF. Read as DNA, the sequence is TGCAGTGCTTGGTACACCGGGGAGCTGTTTTTT.